This entry lists 21 T cell receptor beta chains sequenced from one sample in a study of cytomegalovirus exposure and HLA in healthy donors. Researchers ran the PCR with 60 Vbeta and 13 Jbeta primers. Profiled with immunoSEQ multiplex PCR; TCRdb holds only in-frame clones, not every one. Its table records around 55,000 clones. Sequencing was carried out using PBMCs. Every receptor here comes from a man aged 45 to 65 in good health and CMV-seropositive.

This chain uses TRBV5-5 with TRBJ2-7, with 11 nucleotides matching TRBD2. V gave up 0 bases and J gave up 2 bases; unmatched junction bases: 1. Germline V gene lookup returns CDR1 SGHKS and CDR2 YYEKEE (reference sequence). The CDR3 has 15 residues. The CDR3 nucleotides are TGTGCCAGCAGCTTGGCTAGCGGGGGGACCTACGAGCAGTACTTC. Amino acids: CASSLASGGTYEQYF.

The CDR3 nucleotides are TGTGCCAGCACTATGACAGGGGGTTCCTACGAGCAGTACTTC. Translating gives CASTMTGGSYEQYF. The V call is TRBV6-1, the J call TRBJ2-7, with 9 bases lining up with TRBD1. Per germline, CDR1 MNHNS and CDR2 SASEGT. Trimming cost V 7 bases and J 1 base; bases outside gene matches: 5. The CDR3 extends over 14 amino acids.

The V gene is TRBV11-2, the J gene TRBJ2-1; 8 bases line up with TRBD2. Germline V CDR1 and CDR2: SGHAT, FQNNGV. The trim removed 1 base at V and 6 bases at J, leaving 5 bases unmatched. CDR3 length: 15 residues. The CDR3 coding sequence is TGTGCCAGCAGCTTAGGAGCGGGGGATACCAATGAGCAGTTCTTC. Protein sequence: CASSLGAGDTNEQFF. The whole variable domain, remainder taken from reference TRBV11-2 and TRBJ2-1, is EAGVAQSPRYKIIEKRQSVAFWCNPISGHATLYWYQQILGQGPKLLIQFQNNGVVDDSQLPKDRFSAERLKGVDSTLKIQPAKLEDSAVYLCASSLGAGDTNEQFFGPGTRLTVL.

Turning to this clone: At the DNA level, this CDR3 is encoded by other sequences in the same sample as well. J is TRBJ1-1 and V is TRBV30; maybe TRBD1 (5 bases). V was trimmed by 0 bases and J by 0 bases, leaving 8 bases between them. Germline-derived CDR1 and CDR2 are GTSNPN and SVGIG (reference sequence). CDR3 length: 14 residues. CDR3 residues: CAWSVRQLNTEAFF. CDR3 nucleotide sequence: TGTGCCTGGAGTGTTAGACAGTTGAACACTGAAGCTTTCTTT. Filled out from reference TRBV30 and TRBJ1-1, the complete variable domain reads SQTIHQWPATLVQPVGSPLSLECTVEGTSNPNLYWYRQAAGRGLQLLFYSVGIGQISSEVPQNLSASRPQDRQFILSSKKLLLSDSGFYLCAWSVRQLNTEAFFGQGTRLTVV.

The CDR3 region is CASSLFRGQGDETQYF. The DNA for the CDR3 is TGCGCCAGCAGCCTCTTTAGGGGACAGGGGGACGAGACCCAGTACTTC. This sequence joins TRBV5-1 and TRBJ2-5; 11 bases agree with TRBD1. The V segment lost 4 bases and the J segment 5 bases; nucleotides outside the gene matches: 10. In germline, CDR1 is SGHRS, CDR2 YFSETQ. The CDR3 has 16 amino acids.

The rearrangement links TRBV5-4 to TRBJ2-7; tentatively, D is TRBD2 (5 bases). V shed 2 bases and J shed 1 base, with 10 bases lying between them. CDR3 size: 14 residues. The germline V gene has CDR1 SGHNT and CDR2 YYREEE (reference sequence). The CDR3 DNA reads as TGTGCCAGCAGCTTTGAACTAGATTCCTACGAGCAGTACTTC. Its translation is CASSFELDSYEQYF.

The V call is TRBV5-1, the J call TRBJ1-4; D remains unclear. The V gene's germline CDR1 is SGHRS and CDR2 YFSETQ. The CDR3 covers 15 residues. Trimming pared 0 bases from V and 0 bases from J, leaving 6 bases between. The CDR3 here is CASSLGAATNEKLFF. The CDR3 DNA is TGCGCCAGCAGCTTGGGGGCCGCAACTAATGAAAAACTGTTTTTT. The full variable domain, with the rest looked up from reference TRBV5-1 and TRBJ1-4, is KAGVTQTPRYLIKTRGQQVTLSCSPISGHRSVSWYQQTPGQGLQFLFEYFSETQRNKGNFPGRFSGRQFSNSRSEMNVSTLELGDSALYLCASSLGAATNEKLFFGSGTQLSVL.

The chain uses TRBV5-1 and TRBJ2-7; 7 nucleotides align to TRBD1. The V gene's germline CDR1 is SGHRS and CDR2 YFSETQ. Trimming removed 4 bases from V and 0 bases from J; junction bases left unmatched: 7. CDR3 length equals 15 residues. The CDR3: CASSPRQGNSYEQYF. The CDR3 DNA sequence: TGCGCCAGCAGCCCACGACAGGGTAACTCCTACGAGCAGTACTTC.

The J gene is TRBJ1-2, the V gene TRBV15; 7 nucleotides align to TRBD1. Germline V CDR1 and CDR2: LNHNV, YYDKDF (reference sequence). The junction had 7 bases not matched to a gene; V was cut back by 5 bases and J by 4 bases. The CDR3 loop spans 14 amino acids. CDR3 sequence reads: CATSAGDSPYGYTF. DNA of the CDR3: TGTGCCACCAGCGCCGGGGACAGCCCCTATGGCTACACCTTC.

The J gene is TRBJ2-1, the V gene TRBV27; 11 bases are shared with TRBD2. Unmatched junction bases numbered 2, after V lost 2 bases and J lost 2 bases. The CDR3 consists of 16 residues. Germline CDR1 and CDR2: MNHEY and SMNVEV (reference sequence). The CDR3 is CASSLNSGGAYNEQFF. The DNA of the CDR3 is TGTGCCAGCAGTTTAAATAGCGGGGGGGCCTACAATGAGCAGTTCTTC.

V and J are TRBV9 and TRBJ2-1, with 8 bases matching TRBD1. Trimming removed 0 bases from V and 2 bases from J; junction bases left unmatched: 4. CDR3 length: 16 residues. Germline lookup yields CDR1 SGDLS and CDR2 YYNGEE. In DNA, the CDR3 is TGTGCCAGCAGCGTAGCGGCAGGGGGCACCTACAATGAGCAGTTCTTC. Translation gives CASSVAAGGTYNEQFF.

V is TRBV4-1 and J is TRBJ1-3; D gene uncertain. This CDR3 has 19 residues. CDR1 MGHRA and CDR2 YSYEKL come from the germline V gene. The ends were cut back, 0 bases at V and 3 bases at J, with 21 bases in the middle. The DNA for the CDR3 is TGCGCCAGCAGCCAAGACCCAATTGAACGGGAGGTTGGTGGAAACACCATATATTTT. It specifies CASSQDPIEREVGGNTIYF.

Written as DNA, the CDR3 is TGTGCCAGCAGCTTAACCACTCCCTCCAGGACTAGCGGGAGATACGAGCAGTACTTC. It codes for CASSLTTPSRTSGRYEQYF. The chain has TRBV13 and TRBJ2-7, with 13 positions matching TRBD2. The length of the CDR3 is 19 residues. Germline CDR1 is PRHDT and CDR2 is FYEKMQ (reference sequence). Losses at the gene ends were 2 bases for V and 4 bases for J; bases not matched to a gene: 14.

The chain recombines TRBV5-1 with TRBJ2-7; possibly TRBD2 for D (5 bases). CDR1 and CDR2 (germline): SGHRS, YFSETQ. V was pared by 0 bases and J by 0 bases, with 13 bases between. The CDR3 loop spans 16 amino acids. Written as DNA, the CDR3 is TGCGCCAGCAGCTTGGAGGGCGGGCTAAACTCCTACGAGCAGTACTTC. It translates to CASSLEGGLNSYEQYF.

This chain connects TRBV6-1 to TRBJ2-7; possibly TRBD1 for D (6 bases). Germline loops: CDR1 MNHNS, CDR2 SASEGT. The CDR3 covers 14 residues. V was cut by 7 bases and J by 2 bases, with 15 bases left in between. In DNA form, the CDR3 reads TGTGCCAGCACCTCTGCGGACAGTACCTACGAGCAGTACTTC. It yields the protein CASTSADSTYEQYF.

On this clone itself: Other DNA sequences in this sample translate to the same CDR3. This rearrangement joins TRBV6-1 to TRBJ1-5; TRBD1 matches 10 bases. The CDR3 sequence is 14 residues long. Per germline, CDR1 MNHNS and CDR2 SASEGT. After removal of 4 bases from V and 6 bases from J, the junction contained 3 bases not matched to a gene. The CDR3 is CASSGQGAGQPQHF. The CDR3 nucleotides read TGTGCCAGCAGTGGACAGGGGGCAGGTCAGCCCCAGCATTTT.

The chain employs TRBV28 and TRBJ1-4, with TRBD1 matching 8 bases. Germline assignment: CDR1 MDHEN and CDR2 SYDVKM. The CDR3 runs 14 residues. V lost 4 bases, J lost 3 bases, and 1 base stayed unmatched. The CDR3 loop is CASSWTGPNEKLFF. As DNA, the CDR3 is TGTGCCAGCAGTTGGACAGGGCCTAATGAAAAACTGTTTTTT.

On this clone: Sequence at one end of the junction differs from germline and may be a read error. The chain recombines TRBV7-7 with TRBJ1-5; D ambiguous. Germline loops: CDR1 SSHAT, CDR2 FNYEAQ (reference sequence). This CDR3 region has 13 residues. The CDR3 DNA is TGTGCTAGCAGCTTAGGGCAAGATCAGCCCCAGCATTTT. It specifies CASSLGQDQPQHF.

In nucleotides, the CDR3 is TGTGCCAGCAGTTTATATAGGGGGACCGCTGATCAGCCCCAGCATTTT. Protein: CASSLYRGTADQPQHF. The gene calls are TRBV28 and TRBJ1-5; D is possibly TRBD1 (6 bases). The germline gives CDR1 MDHEN, CDR2 SYDVKM. V dropped 1 base and J dropped 5 bases, with 15 bases sitting between them. The CDR3 has 16 amino acids.

Turning to this clone: A junction end diverges from the germline sequence, so it may reflect a read error. The V and J genes are TRBV7-8 and TRBJ1-1; possible D gene TRBD1, 6 bases. The CDR3 extends over 13 amino acids. Germline CDR1 SGHVS, CDR2 FQNEAQ. The CDR3 region is CASSRGINTEDFF. CDR3 nucleotide sequence: TGTGCCAGCAGCAGGGGGATCAACACTGAAGATTTCTTT.

The CDR3 loop reads CASSSGQVALNTEAFF. The DNA of the CDR3 is TGTGCCAGCAGCTCCGGACAGGTGGCCTTGAACACTGAAGCTTTCTTT. The chain has TRBV5-6 and TRBJ1-1, with 7 positions matching TRBD1. Germline trimming cut 3 bases from V and 0 bases from J; bases unmatched to any gene: 8. Germline CDR1 SGHDT, CDR2 YYEEEE. The CDR3 length is 16 residues.